There are a few counts of the clone carrying this T cell receptor (beta chain). This entry is derived from a study of cytomegalovirus exposure and HLA in healthy donors. In the study overall: Both the 120 validation repertoires and the approximately 670 first-cohort repertoires used the same platform, as reported by a later analysis.

Libraries were prepared by immunoSEQ multiplex PCR; TCRdb keeps only in-frame clonotypes and omits some of them. Here the sample spans some 240,000 clones, about nine tenths being singletons. V trimming: 7 bases; J trimming: 7 bases; junction bases outside the gene matches: 10. Germline CDR1 and CDR2: MNHEY and SMNVEV (reference sequence). This CDR3 comprises 13 residues. The donors belonged to the approximately 120-subject validation cohort, separate from the roughly 700-subject first cohort. J is TRBJ2-7 and V is TRBV27, with TRBD2 identical over 7 bases. The receptor comes from a woman aged 18-30 years in good health and CMV-seropositive. Sequenced material: PBMCs. In nucleotides, the CDR3 is TGTGCCAGCACTAGCGGAGGACGGGAGGAGCAGTACTTC. As protein: CASTSGGREEQYF.